The clone carrying this TCR beta chain has more than one count but fewer than ten. What it binds is unknown. This sample was taken from a study of T-cell memory formation after mild COVID-19. Study observations and caveats: Some clones that responded were present in memory (sampled pre-infection), which suggests cross-reactive memory joined. From day 15 to 85, contracting clones were balanced between CD4 and CD8, whereas later expanders leaned toward CD4+.

The length of the CDR3 is 13 residues. Germline trimming cut 7 bases from V and 5 bases from J; bases unmatched to any gene: 9. CDR1 is SGHKS and CDR2 is YYEKEE in the germline V gene (reference sequence). One entry per CDR3 protein, called by TCRdb with MiXCR from the 5' RACE reads. The sample consists of 250,000 to 300,000 distinct CDR3 sequences, approximately 8% of them appearing once. The sequence came from a man younger than 35 who had mild COVID-19 (a few samples of this study predate the infection). Cell type and time point are not known. The chain is built from TRBV5-5 and TRBJ2-7; 7 bases are shared with TRBD2. Sequenced material: PBMCs or a T cell subset sorted from them (not recorded which). The DNA of the CDR3 is TGTGCCAGCGGAAAGCGGGGTACGAACGAGCAGTACTTC. This translates into CASGKRGTNEQYF.